The rows below give T cell receptor beta chains drawn from one sample of a study of T cell responses to AZD1222 COVID-19 vaccine. Only in-frame clones appear in the TCRdb table, and some are missing; sequencing was by immunoSEQ multiplex PCR. The data show some 22,000 clones, around 82% seen once. The sequencing here drew on peripheral blood, taken on day 0 of AZD1222 vaccination. The receptors originated from an adult in good health. CDR3s include the opening cysteine and the closing phenylalanine or tryptophan. The D gene is left open where the match is weak. Size is stated for part of the rows, as once, few or many counts, or as a class when the clone is expanded.

j_gene: TRBJ2-7; v_gene: TRBV5-6; d_gene: NA; abundance: NA; CDR3nt: TGTGCCAGCAGCTCAGACAGGTACGAGCAGTACTTC; CDR3aa: CASSSDRYEQYF
j_gene: TRBJ2-7; v_gene: TRBV28; d_gene: NA; abundance: NA; CDR3nt: TGTGCCAGCAGCACCACCGGGACACGACGCCTAGAGCAGTACTTC; CDR3aa: CASSTTGTRRLEQYF
j_gene: TRBJ2-7; v_gene: TRBV9; d_gene: TRBD2; abundance: NA; CDR3nt: TGTGCCAGCAGCCTCCAAGCGGGACCGTTCTACGAGCAGTACTTC; CDR3aa: CASSLQAGPFYEQYF
j_gene: TRBJ2-5; v_gene: TRBV4-2; d_gene: NA; abundance: NA; CDR3nt: TGTGCCAGCAGCCAAGGGTCTTCGTTGGAGACCCAGTACTTC; CDR3aa: CASSQGSSLETQYF
j_gene: TRBJ2-7; v_gene: TRBV2; d_gene: NA; abundance: NA; CDR3nt: TGTGCCAGCAGTGGGACTTTCTCCTACGAGCAGTACTTC; CDR3aa: CASSGTFSYEQYF
j_gene: TRBJ2-7; v_gene: TRBV5-3; d_gene: NA; abundance: NA; CDR3nt: TGTGCCAGAAGCCGGGGCCCGAACTTCGAGCAGTACTTC; CDR3aa: CARSRGPNFEQYF
j_gene: TRBJ2-7; v_gene: TRBV12-3/TRBV12-4; d_gene: TRBD1; abundance: once; CDR3nt: TGTGCCAGCAGTTTCGGGACAGGGTTTGAGCAGTACTTC; CDR3aa: CASSFGTGFEQYF
j_gene: TRBJ2-3; v_gene: TRBV7-9; d_gene: TRBD2; abundance: NA; CDR3nt: TGTGCCAGCAGCTTTAGCGGGGGGGCCGATACGCAGTATTTT; CDR3aa: CASSFSGGADTQYF
j_gene: TRBJ2-1; v_gene: TRBV6-5; d_gene: NA; abundance: NA; CDR3nt: TGTGCCACCAAGTACTGGAGCTCCTACAATGAGCAGTTCTTC; CDR3aa: CATKYWSSYNEQFF
j_gene: TRBJ1-6; v_gene: TRBV11-2; d_gene: NA; abundance: NA; CDR3nt: TGTGCCAGCAGCAACGATCCGGGGAACCGGTCACCCCTCCACTTT; CDR3aa: CASSNDPGNRSPLHF
j_gene: TRBJ1-1; v_gene: TRBV6-5; d_gene: NA; abundance: NA; CDR3nt: TGTGCCAGTGGGGCATCGACTGAAGCTTTCTTT; CDR3aa: CASGASTEAFF
j_gene: TRBJ1-6; v_gene: TRBV28; d_gene: NA; abundance: few; CDR3nt: TGTGCCAGCAGTCCATTAACAGGGTATAATTCACCCCTCCACTTT; CDR3aa: CASSPLTGYNSPLHF
j_gene: TRBJ2-1; v_gene: TRBV7-9; d_gene: TRBD1; abundance: NA; CDR3nt: TGTGCCAGCAGCTTATTCGGGACAGGGGGCAAAAATGAGCAGTTCTTC; CDR3aa: CASSLFGTGGKNEQFF
j_gene: TRBJ2-1; v_gene: TRBV29-1; d_gene: TRBD2; abundance: NA; CDR3nt: TGCAGCGCCAATCTAGCGGAGAAAAGCTCCTACAATGAGCAGTTCTTC; CDR3aa: CSANLAEKSSYNEQFF
j_gene: TRBJ1-1; v_gene: TRBV11-2; d_gene: TRBD1; abundance: NA; CDR3nt: TGTGCCAGCAGCTGGACAGGGGCTACTGAAGCTTTCTTT; CDR3aa: CASSWTGATEAFF
j_gene: TRBJ2-3; v_gene: TRBV6-5; d_gene: NA; abundance: once; CDR3nt: TGTGCCAGCAGTTACTTAGGGGTTTCGGAAGATACGCAGTATTTT; CDR3aa: CASSYLGVSEDTQYF
j_gene: TRBJ2-1; v_gene: TRBV28; d_gene: TRBD2; abundance: once; CDR3nt: TGTGCCAGCAGTTTACTAGCGGGATTCGGCAATGAGCAGTTCTTC; CDR3aa: CASSLLAGFGNEQFF
j_gene: TRBJ2-1; v_gene: TRBV19; d_gene: NA; abundance: NA; CDR3nt: TGTGCCAGTAGCCCAGGGAATCAAGGGACTAATGAGCAGTTCTTC; CDR3aa: CASSPGNQGTNEQFF
j_gene: TRBJ2-7; v_gene: TRBV13; d_gene: TRBD1; abundance: NA; CDR3nt: TGTGCCAGCAGCTTGTGGGGACAGGGCTCCTACGAGCAGTACTTC; CDR3aa: CASSLWGQGSYEQYF
j_gene: TRBJ1-1; v_gene: TRBV7-2; d_gene: NA; abundance: NA; CDR3nt: TGTGCCAGCACTCAAAATAGTGCTGGCACTGAAGCTTTCTTT; CDR3aa: CASTQNSAGTEAFF
j_gene: TRBJ2-3; v_gene: TRBV18; d_gene: NA; abundance: NA; CDR3nt: TGTGCCAGCTCACCCAGGGATCGCACAGATACGCAGTATTTT; CDR3aa: CASSPRDRTDTQYF
j_gene: TRBJ2-5; v_gene: TRBV5-1; d_gene: NA; abundance: NA; CDR3nt: TGCGCCAGCAGCTTGGAGGCAGGGAGAGAGACCCAGTACTTC; CDR3aa: CASSLEAGRETQYF
j_gene: TRBJ2-7; v_gene: TRBV30; d_gene: NA; abundance: NA; CDR3nt: TGTACCTGGAGTTTCCGGGACATCGAGCAGTACTTC; CDR3aa: CTWSFRDIEQYF
j_gene: TRBJ2-3; v_gene: TRBV7-9; d_gene: TRBD2; abundance: NA; CDR3nt: TGTGCCAGCAGCTTAGGAGCTTTAGCGGGAGGTCTAGATACGCAGTATTTT; CDR3aa: CASSLGALAGGLDTQYF
j_gene: TRBJ1-4; v_gene: TRBV6-5; d_gene: NA; abundance: NA; CDR3nt: TGTGCCAGCAGTTTCACCTATGCAACTAATGAAAAACTGTTTTTT; CDR3aa: CASSFTYATNEKLFF
j_gene: TRBJ1-1; v_gene: TRBV27; d_gene: TRBD1; abundance: NA; CDR3nt: TGTGCCAGCAGTTTATCCCCGACAGGGGGGTGGACTGAAGCTTTCTTT; CDR3aa: CASSLSPTGGWTEAFF
j_gene: TRBJ2-7; v_gene: TRBV7-7; d_gene: NA; abundance: few; CDR3nt: TGTGCTAGCAGCCGGGGACTCCCGAGCTCCTACGAGCAGTACTTC; CDR3aa: CASSRGLPSSYEQYF
j_gene: TRBJ1-5; v_gene: TRBV6-1; d_gene: TRBD1; abundance: NA; CDR3nt: TGTGCCAGCAGTGAAAAAGGAGGGGGCGTTGATTCCGGCAATCAGCCCCAGCATTTT; CDR3aa: CASSEKGGGVDSGNQPQHF
j_gene: TRBJ2-3; v_gene: TRBV19; d_gene: NA; abundance: NA; CDR3nt: TGTGCCAGTAGCCCCCGCGCTAGGGGGGACCCCACAGATACGCAGTATTTT; CDR3aa: CASSPRARGDPTDTQYF
j_gene: TRBJ2-5; v_gene: TRBV6-6; d_gene: TRBD1; abundance: NA; CDR3nt: TGTGCCAGCAGTACTCCGGGACAGGGGGATGAGACCCAGTACTTC; CDR3aa: CASSTPGQGDETQYF
j_gene: TRBJ2-2; v_gene: TRBV2; d_gene: NA; abundance: NA; CDR3nt: TGTGCCAGCAGTCCCACCCCCGTGAACACCGGGGAGCTGTTTTTT; CDR3aa: CASSPTPVNTGELFF
j_gene: TRBJ1-3; v_gene: TRBV20-1; d_gene: TRBD1; abundance: few; CDR3nt: TGCAGTGCTAGTACAGGGGCGGTGGCTGGAAACACCATATATTTT; CDR3aa: CSASTGAVAGNTIYF
j_gene: TRBJ2-3; v_gene: TRBV5-1; d_gene: TRBD1; abundance: NA; CDR3nt: TGCGCCAGCAGCGGGGGACAGGGTATGACAGATACGCAGTATTTT; CDR3aa: CASSGGQGMTDTQYF
j_gene: TRBJ2-3; v_gene: TRBV6-5; d_gene: NA; abundance: NA; CDR3nt: TGTGCCAGCAGTCCTTCTGATACGCAGTATTTT; CDR3aa: CASSPSDTQYF
j_gene: TRBJ2-7; v_gene: TRBV28; d_gene: NA; abundance: once; CDR3nt: TGTGCCAGCAGTCGGACACCGACCTACGAGCAGTACTTC; CDR3aa: CASSRTPTYEQYF